This T cell receptor (beta chain) appears in the sequencing data of a study of long-term antiretroviral therapy in people with HIV (dated by TCRdb to about 2022). Notes on the research overall: The earliest samples were collected approximately a decade before the 2015 WHO recommendation for immediate ART, a period when ART was typically delayed until CD4 counts fell. A retrospective serial study tested whether changes in peripheral blood TRB repertoire composition and diversity were associated with ART initiation and durable HIV suppression. From 30 adults with confirmed HIV infection, the cohort provided 150 to 200 cryopreserved PBMC samples, gathered serially across a mean of approximately six years (range 1-12). Of the roughly 30 participants with HIV, about a dozen were female. No cross-contamination during QIAcube processing turned up in test extractions that ran a monoclonal T-cell line alongside 30 to 40 polyclonal samples.

As to this clone: The antigen it binds to is not known. There are no base qualities to consult, and no much larger clone falls within one base.

Deletion took 0 bases off V and 8 bases off J, with a span of 13 bases between the germline ends. CDR3 length: 14 amino acids, cysteine to phenylalanine. Just the 42-base CDR3 DNA is kept, in frame starting at base 1. From the germline V gene, CDR1 is LGHNA and CDR2 is YSLEER. The immunoSEQ hsTCRB v3.0 assay was used at survey level resolution to sequence the TRB variable region. The target sequencing depth for TRB was 40,000-50,000 T-cell genomes per sample. TRB libraries were pooled and sequenced on an Illumina MiSeq using a v3 150-cycle kit. The study's own analysis went as follows. Analysis of repertoires was carried out in R inside a reproducible Nextflow workflow spanning QC, data transformation and analysis. LymphoSeq2, an R package for exploring AIRR-Seq data, was used to implement custom analyses. A handful of samples that yielded fewer than 5000 total TRB sequences were excluded, so that fewer than 200 HIV repertoires were analyzed. Among the roughly 190 retained HIV repertoires, some 60 were collected before ART initiation and under 150 after ART initiation. Repertoires were downsampled to 5000 TRB nucleotide sequences, and summary statistics were averaged over 100 downsampling iterations. Only TRB sequences with CDR3 regions of at least seven amino acids were retained for analysis. Diversity was measured with a Shannon entropy-derived clonality score and the Gini coefficient. Repertoire networks linked the top 5000 CDR3 amino acid sequences whenever two sequences differed by an edit distance of one. Antigen specificity groups and MHC restriction were predicted for TRB CDR3 amino acid sequences with GLIPH2. CDR3 amino acid sequences were matched against VDJdb and McPAS-TCR to flag known CMV, EBV, HIV or tissue antigen associations. Pre-ART, post-ART and control groups were compared with Wilcoxon signed-rank tests and Holm-Bonferroni correction. Held by TCRdb, this immuneACCESS table contains in-frame sequences only and omits some clones. Under half of the omission traces to an unresolved V gene where checked; the cause of the rest is unknown. V and J calls and clone size are copied from that table; D and trimming were computed from the DNA. The sample has about 14,000 clones on record, roughly 80% of them singletons. Together, the top ten hold approximately 16% of the sample.

Participants were included only if at least one PBMC sample before ART initiation and at least two post-ART samples were available. Every participant with HIV received treatment in the United States of America. Before DNA extraction, cryopreserved samples of roughly 0.9-11 million PBMC were thawed and then washed. At the time of the earliest PBMC sample, participants with HIV were aged between roughly 20 and 54 years. PBMC samples were contributed by each participant from 1-4 timepoints before ART initiation and 2-8 timepoints after ART initiation, with a median of 7 samples. Serial HIV viral load, CD4+ T-cell count, ART history and demographic data were obtained for every participant. Using a Qiagen kit on a QIAcube, genomic DNA was extracted from unsorted PBMC, with samples processed in batches of 12. The study at large found these results: ART initiation was associated with a significant increase in TRB diversity, but diversity stayed significantly below transplant donor controls even after long-term ART. Compared with controls, HIV repertoires had narrower CDR3 length ranges, and the network structure pointed to an antigen-experienced repertoire that shifted only slightly toward naive after ART. Inferences about post-ART repertoire changes are limited because no data were available on ART adherence, viral resistance or therapy changes. Unsorted PBMC were profiled instead of sorted CD4+ and CD8+ T cells because pre-ART samples had limited cell numbers. At every time point, the repertoire was dominated by expanded TRB clones first identified before ART initiation, although this dominance fluctuated and, in many PLHIV, declined after ART. Because PBMC availability was limited, only the TCR beta chain was sequenced, with no alpha chain pairing. The samples span the years 2004 to 2017, and the ART regimens used may be less effective than current regimens.

Material: unsorted PBMCs, obtained 1.8 years before starting antiretroviral therapy. The receptor was isolated from a middle-aged woman with HIV. The receptor chain draws on TRBV4-3 and TRBJ1-1; no confident D gene assignment can be made. The CDR3 protein: CASSQDRSGREAFF. The DNA sequence reads TGCGCCAGCAGCCAAGATCGATCTGGTAGGGAAGCTTTCTTT.